The entry below gives a single T cell receptor beta chain sequence along with its context. The specificity of this receptor is unknown. No much larger clone exists at a distance of one base, and base qualities are not known. The data stem from a study of blood T cell repertoires in COVID-19 (dated by TCRdb to 2018 to 2020). Regarding the complete study: Samples from collaborators originated in the United States, Italy and Spain and spanned both the acute and convalescent phases of COVID-19. The dataset comprised deeply sampled blood TCRbeta repertoires from subjects exposed to, actively infected with, or recovered from COVID-19. Where HLA class I and class II types were available, the types were taken from metadata supplied by the sample provider, not from assay-based typing. Sample metadata almost always included a de-identified subject ID, COVID-19 status, age in years and sex. A freely available public database, intended as a resource for researchers studying the immune response to SARS-CoV-2, is where the repertoires were released. The samples were drawn from two sources: the first 160 participants of the ongoing ImmuneRACE study, and fewer than 1,500 subjects contributed by 6 global collaborators. The material from the prospective study consisted of cDNA or gDNA derived from T cells, B-cell-depleted T cells, or PBMCs.

Trimming removed 0 bases from V and 0 bases from J, leaving 5 bases between the germline ends. Measured from the cysteine to the phenylalanine, the CDR3 is 13 residues long. Only the CDR3 region is kept as DNA, spanning 39 bases read in frame from base 1. The germline V gene encodes CDR1 GTSNPN and CDR2 SVGIG (reference sequence). The paper's findings and limits, for the study overall: Clinical and demographic metadata were provided uncurated, with the amount varying by source and participant.

In the prospective study, participants were roughly 18 to 95 years old, resided in about two dozen geographic areas of the United States, and were enrolled through a virtual design. In the prospective study, cohorts were assigned on the basis of participant-reported clinical history obtained from a screening survey and a study questionnaire. Recovered participants in ImmuneRACE Cohort 3 were defined as having two consecutive negative NP/OP PCR tests, clearance from a healthcare professional, or resolution of symptoms. In the prospective study, whole blood, serum and a nasopharyngeal or oropharyngeal swab were collected from each participant by mobile phlebotomists. Additional blood draws and questionnaires over an approximately two-month period could optionally be provided by prospective study participants. Blood samples from the prospective study were shipped frozen or at room temperature prior to DNA extraction.

TCRbeta CDR3 regions were amplified from genomic DNA using the immunoSEQ Assay, a bias-controlled multiplex PCR. For the original study's pipeline: The number of nucleated cells in each sample was estimated from the amplification of reference gene primers within the assay. To quantify the absolute abundance of each unique TCRbeta CDR3 rearrangement, sequence reads were collapsed and filtered. For each sample, productive Simpson clonality was calculated by taking the square root of Simpson's diversity index across productive rearrangements. TCRdb took this table from immuneACCESS and kept in-frame rearrangements with V and J called. Such tables lack part of the clones; where checked against another copy, unresolved V genes explain under half of the gap, and the rest is unexplained. V, J and clone size reflect that table, while D and trimming were determined from the DNA. The sample profile shows 300,000 to 350,000 clones; around 85% of them were found once. The leading ten clones occupy over 2% of the sample.

Material for sequencing was PBMCs or T cells enriched from blood (not recorded which). This sequence was found in a man aged 25-45 years who had recovered from COVID-19. The sequence joins TRBV30 to TRBJ1-2; no D segment can be confidently identified. For the CDR3, the sequence is CAWSVATNYGYTF. At the DNA level, the sequence is TGTGCCTGGAGTGTAGCAACTAACTATGGCTACACCTTC.